What follows is one T cell receptor beta chain and its context. Its antigen is not identified. A junction boundary mismatches the germline segment, possibly from a read error. The same CDR3 can be traced to other DNA sequences in this sample. The entry originates in a study of beta chain features in type 1 diabetes. The study, taken as a whole, reports: Patients showed naive, central memory and Treg TCRB repertoires that appeared more similar than those of healthy donors.

The investigators reverse transcribed all of the isolated RNA, so they sequenced expressed TCRB transcripts. Clones were read by immunoSEQ multiplex PCR, and TCRdb kept only the in-frame ones, dropping some. The sample carries some 240,000 clones, approximately 11% recorded once. The sample taken for sequencing was central memory CD4+ T cells from blood. The clonotype was recovered from a man aged 18 to 29 in good health.

The CDR3 protein is CASSVEGAYTDTQYF. The CDR3 DNA follows: TGTGCAAGCAGCGTAGAAGGGGCATACACAGATACGCAGTATTTT. The chain combines TRBV9 with TRBJ2-3; D is perhaps TRBD1 (5 bases). Germline V CDR1 and CDR2: SGDLS, YYNGEE. The CDR3 length is 15 residues.